This T cell receptor beta chain was sequenced during a study of T cells in Graves' hyperthyroidism and ophthalmopathy. This clonotype was seen only a few times. The CDR3 contains 13 residues. With 5 bases removed from V and 8 bases from J, the gap between germline ends came to 15 bases. CDR1 is MNHNS and CDR2 is SASEGT in the germline V gene. Patients were excluded for uncontrolled infection, other autoimmune disease, pregnancy or lactation. Researchers amplified the TCR beta CDR3 regions from RNA transcripts. First-round RT-PCR of the TCR CDR3 relied on the HTBI primer set. One entry per CDR3 protein results from TCRdb running MiXCR on the multiplex PCR reads. The sample includes hundreds of thousands of distinct CDR3 sequences, about 20% of them seen just once.

Sequenced input: blood. The sequence was obtained from a man aged 40-49 years with Graves' ophthalmopathy. The rearrangement uses TRBV6-1 and TRBJ1-2; D is uncertain. CDR3: CASSPTEIGGYTF. As DNA, the CDR3 is TGTGCCAGCAGTCCTACAGAGATAGGGGGCTACACCTTC.